This T cell receptor beta chain was captured in a study of response to subunit inactivated influenza vaccine. General study points: Every seasonal influenza vaccination brings in few new T cells, the authors suggested.

In the case of this clonotype: The target antigen is unknown.

TCRdb re-analysed the RT-PCR reads in MiXCR, keeping a single row per CDR3 protein. The sample lists about 540,000 distinct CDR3 sequences; less than 15% were seen once. The CDR3 has 15 residues. V gave up 5 bases and J gave up 5 bases; unmatched junction bases: 4. Germline-derived CDR1 and CDR2 are SGDLS and YYNGEE. This clonotype originated in a man aged 50 to 59 who received an inactivated influenza vaccine. The sequencing here drew on PBMCs from blood, taken 12 days after vaccination. V is TRBV9 and J is TRBJ2-1; 13 nucleotides align to TRBD2. CDR3 sequence reads: CASRAGTSGDNEQFF. The DNA for the CDR3 is TGTGCCAGCAGGGCCGGGACTAGCGGGGACAATGAGCAGTTCTTC.